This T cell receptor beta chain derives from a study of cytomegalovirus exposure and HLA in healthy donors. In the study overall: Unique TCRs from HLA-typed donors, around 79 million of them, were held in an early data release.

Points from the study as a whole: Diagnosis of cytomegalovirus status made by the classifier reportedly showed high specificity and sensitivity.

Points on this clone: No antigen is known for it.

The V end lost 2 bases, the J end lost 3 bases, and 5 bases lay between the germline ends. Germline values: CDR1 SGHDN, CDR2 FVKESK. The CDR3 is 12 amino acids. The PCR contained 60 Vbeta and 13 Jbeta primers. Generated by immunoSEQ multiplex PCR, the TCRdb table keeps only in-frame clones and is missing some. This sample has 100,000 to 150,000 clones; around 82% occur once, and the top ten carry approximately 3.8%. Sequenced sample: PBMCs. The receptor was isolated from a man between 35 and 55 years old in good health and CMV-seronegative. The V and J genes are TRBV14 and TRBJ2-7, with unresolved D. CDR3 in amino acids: CASSQLGYEQYF. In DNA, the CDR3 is TGTGCCAGCAGCCAACTCGGCTACGAGCAGTACTTC.